Each of the 13 T cell receptor beta chains below was sequenced from the same sample in a study of blood T cells in healthy people across ages. A second PCR, run for about 6 to 11 cycles, used a sample-barcoded 5' primer plus a J-beta primer mix. TCRdb reprocessed the 5' RACE reads with MiXCR, giving one entry per CDR3 protein. The sample carries about 640,000 distinct CDR3 sequences, roughly 58% recorded once. Sample: blood. Receptor source: a man between 60 and 75 years old in good health.

This clonotype occurred a few times. The J gene is TRBJ2-1, the V gene TRBV20-1; 9 bases map to TRBD2. The CDR3 runs to 15 residues. CDR1 DFQATT and CDR2 SNEGSKA come from the germline V gene (reference sequence). The ends lost 6 bases at V and 7 bases at J; junction bases unmatched: 13. The CDR3 region has the DNA TGCAGTGCGGAGAGTGCGGGGGGGCCGGGTAATGAGCAGTTCTTC. It is translated as CSAESAGGPGNEQFF.

The rearrangement uses TRBV20-1 and TRBJ2-7; D might be TRBD1 or TRBD2, each matching 7 bases. There are 16 residues in the CDR3. Germline V lookup: CDR1 DFQATT, CDR2 SNEGSKA (reference sequence). With 1 base removed from V and 3 bases from J, the gap between germline ends came to 19 bases. The CDR3 loop is CSARAGEGRGIYEQYF. CDR3 sequence (DNA): TGCAGTGCTAGAGCCGGGGAGGGCAGGGGGATCTACGAGCAGTACTTC.

The sample holds one count of this clonotype. V usage is TRBV6-5 and J usage is TRBJ1-1, with D possibly being TRBD1 (5 bases). The CDR3 runs 15 residues. Germline V CDR1 and CDR2: MNHEY, SVGAGI. With 2 bases removed from V and 2 bases from J, the gap between germline ends came to 12 bases. The CDR3 DNA reads as TGTGCCAGCAGTTACGAGGGGTGGGCAAACACTGAAGCTTTCTTT. This codes for CASSYEGWANTEAFF.

This clonotype was seen more than once but under ten times. The CDR3 reads CASSPSLAESYNEQFF. CDR3 nucleotide sequence: TGTGCCAGCAGCCCCTCCCTAGCGGAATCCTACAATGAGCAGTTCTTC. The chain is built from TRBV3-1 and TRBJ2-1; 7 positions agree with TRBD2. The CDR3 extends over 16 amino acids. The J segment lost 1 base and the V segment lost 4 bases, leaving 7 bases of the junction unmatched. Germline CDR1 and CDR2: LGHDT and YNNKEL (reference sequence).

V is TRBV12-3 or TRBV12-4 and J is TRBJ2-3, with no clear D. The CDR3 runs 14 residues. V was clipped by 10 bases and J by 4 bases, with 18 bases between them. In nucleotides, the CDR3 is TGTGCCACCATTACGACTGCCCGGCCAGATACGCAGTATTTT. Protein sequence: CATITTARPDTQYF.

The rearrangement links TRBV24-1 to TRBJ2-5, with D tentatively TRBD1 (5 bases). The CDR3 extends over 16 amino acids. V was shortened by 4 bases and J by 5 bases, with 19 bases between the two germline ends. Per the germline V gene, CDR1 is KGHDR and CDR2 is SFDVKD. The chain's CDR3 is CATSDPGPLSGETQYF. CDR3 DNA sequence: TGTGCCACCAGTGACCCGGGCCCCTTATCAGGGGAGACCCAGTACTTC.

This chain connects TRBV10-3 to TRBJ2-3, with 9 bases identical to TRBD2. The germline V gene has CDR1 ENHRY and CDR2 SYGVKD. The J segment lost 4 bases and the V segment lost 6 bases, leaving 8 bases of the junction unmatched. The length of the CDR3 is 15 residues. For the CDR3, the DNA is TGTGCCATCAGGGGACAGCGGGGGGTCGCAGATACGCAGTATTTT. It specifies CAIRGQRGVADTQYF.

This CDR3 is CASSQVPGGGELFF. In nucleotides, the CDR3 is TGCGCCAGCAGCCAAGTCCCAGGGGGCGGGGAGCTGTTTTTT. This chain connects TRBV4-1 to TRBJ2-2; 7 bases match TRBD1. Losses at the gene ends were 1 base for V and 7 bases for J; bases not matched to a gene: 3. The CDR3 length is 14 residues. CDR1 and CDR2 from the germline V gene are MGHRA and YSYEKL.

This clonotype was observed a handful of times. The rearrangement uses TRBV20-1 and TRBJ2-5; 9 bases line up with TRBD1. The J segment lost 4 bases and the V segment lost 3 bases, leaving 6 bases of the junction unmatched. This CDR3 comprises 14 residues. Germline loops: CDR1 DFQATT, CDR2 SNEGSKA (reference sequence). The CDR3, as DNA: TGCAGTGCTAGCGGACAGGGGACCAGAGAGACCCAGTACTTC. It specifies CSASGQGTRETQYF.

J is TRBJ2-3 and V is TRBV9; TRBD2 matches at 7 bases. The CDR3 sequence is 16 residues long. Germline loops: CDR1 SGDLS, CDR2 YYNGEE. V was pared by 7 bases and J by 1 base, with 12 bases of the junction left unmatched. The CDR3 sequence: CASGGGANPGTDTQYF. CDR3 DNA sequence: TGTGCCAGCGGGGGGGGTGCTAACCCGGGCACAGATACGCAGTATTTT. Complete variable domain (other parts from reference TRBV9 and TRBJ2-3): DSGVTQTPKHLITATGQRVTLRCSPRSGDLSVYWYQQSLDQGLQFLIQYYNGEERAKGNILERFSAQQFPDLHSELNLSSLELGDSALYFCASGGGANPGTDTQYFGPGTRLTVL.

The V and J genes are TRBV7-8 and TRBJ2-5; D not certain. This CDR3 spans 14 amino acids. From germline, CDR1 is SGHVS and CDR2 FQNEAQ. V lost 4 bases and J 0 bases, leaving 9 bases between the germline ends. The chain's CDR3 is CASSSTEYQETQYF. As DNA, the CDR3 is TGTGCCAGCAGCTCAACAGAGTACCAAGAGACCCAGTACTTC. Full variable domain (outside the CDR3, taken from reference TRBV7-8 and TRBJ2-5): GAGVSQSPRYKVAKRGQDVALRCDPISGHVSLFWYQQALGQGPEFLTYFQNEAQLDKSGLPSDRFFAERPEGSVSTLKIQRTQQEDSAVYLCASSSTEYQETQYFGPGTRLLVL.

The chain combines TRBV6-5 with TRBJ2-7; either TRBD1 or TRBD2 may fit D (5 bases each). This CDR3 spans 14 amino acids. Germline V gene sequence: CDR1 MNHEY, CDR2 SVGAGI. V lost 4 bases and J 5 bases, leaving 15 bases between the germline ends. CDR3 nucleotide sequence: TGTGCCAGCAGTTCTGGTCTCCTGGGGGACGAGCAGTACTTC. Amino acids: CASSSGLLGDEQYF.

This chain links TRBV3-1 with TRBJ2-5, with D tentatively TRBD1 or TRBD2 (5 bases each). Germline V CDR1 and CDR2: LGHDT, YNNKEL (reference sequence). Trimming removed 5 bases from V and 4 bases from J, with 14 bases in between. This CDR3 is built from 14 residues. CDR3 loop: CASSEPGPRETQYF. The CDR3 DNA follows: TGTGCCAGCAGCGAACCGGGACCTCGAGAGACCCAGTACTTC.